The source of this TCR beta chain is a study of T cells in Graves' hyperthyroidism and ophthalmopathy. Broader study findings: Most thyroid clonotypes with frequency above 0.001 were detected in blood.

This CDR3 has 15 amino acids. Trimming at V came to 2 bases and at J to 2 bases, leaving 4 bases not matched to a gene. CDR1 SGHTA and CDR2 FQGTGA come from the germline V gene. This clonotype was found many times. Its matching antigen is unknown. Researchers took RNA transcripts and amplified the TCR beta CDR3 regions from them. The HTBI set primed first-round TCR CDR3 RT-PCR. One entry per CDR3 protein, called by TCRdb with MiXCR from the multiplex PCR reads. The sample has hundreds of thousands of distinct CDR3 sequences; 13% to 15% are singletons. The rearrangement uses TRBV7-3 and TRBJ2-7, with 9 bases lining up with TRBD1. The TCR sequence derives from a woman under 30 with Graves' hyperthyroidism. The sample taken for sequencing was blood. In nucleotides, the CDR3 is TGTGCCAGCAGCTTATCGGGACAGGGACCCTACGAGCAGTACTTC. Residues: CASSLSGQGPYEQYF.